Listed below are T cell receptor beta chains from one sample, sequenced in a study of blood T cells in healthy people across ages. One entry per CDR3 protein, called by TCRdb with MiXCR from the 5' RACE reads. The data show hundreds of thousands of distinct CDR3 sequences, about 30% seen once. Material for sequencing was blood. These receptors all stem from a woman of 80 years or more in good health. The CDR3 runs from the conserved cysteine through the conserved F or W. D genes are given only for firm matches. Size is omitted from some rows. Given values are once, few, many or a class for expanded clones.

j_call: TRBJ2-1; v_call: TRBV2; d_call: TRBD2; clone_size: many; cdr3_aa: CASSVVTSGGQSSYNEQFF; cdr3_nt: TGTGCCAGCAGTGTGGTGACTAGCGGGGGCCAAAGCTCCTACAATGAGCAGTTCTTC
j_call: TRBJ1-2; v_call: TRBV20-1; d_call: TRBD1; clone_size: NA; cdr3_aa: CSATHGQGFGYTF; cdr3_nt: TGCAGTGCTACTCATGGACAGGGCTTTGGCTACACCTTC
j_call: TRBJ2-7; v_call: TRBV6-1; d_call: TRBD1; clone_size: few; cdr3_aa: CASSRVGTGQAWYEQYF; cdr3_nt: TGTGCCAGCAGTAGAGTGGGGACAGGTCAGGCGTGGTACGAGCAGTACTTC
j_call: TRBJ2-3; v_call: TRBV5-1; d_call: NA; clone_size: many; cdr3_aa: CASSLWDQGSDTQYF; cdr3_nt: TGCGCCAGCAGCTTGTGGGACCAGGGCTCAGATACGCAGTATTTT
j_call: TRBJ2-6; v_call: TRBV20-1; d_call: NA; clone_size: NA; cdr3_aa: CSARGLYGANVLTF; cdr3_nt: TGCAGTGCTAGAGGGTTATACGGGGCCAACGTCCTGACTTTC
j_call: TRBJ1-2; v_call: TRBV29-1; d_call: NA; clone_size: many; cdr3_aa: CSIGQPSSYGYTF; cdr3_nt: TGCAGCATAGGACAGCCCTCCTCATATGGCTACACCTTC
j_call: TRBJ2-5; v_call: TRBV6-1; d_call: NA; clone_size: once; cdr3_aa: CASSEASRGQETQYF; cdr3_nt: TGTGCCAGCAGTGAAGCTAGTAGGGGGCAAGAGACCCAGTACTTC
j_call: TRBJ2-2; v_call: TRBV25-1; d_call: NA; clone_size: NA; cdr3_aa: CASSGVVPNTGELFF; cdr3_nt: TGTGCCAGCAGTGGGGTGGTACCGAACACCGGGGAGCTGTTTTTT
j_call: TRBJ2-1; v_call: TRBV6-1; d_call: NA; clone_size: NA; cdr3_aa: CASSEAMGVSSPYNEQFF; cdr3_nt: TGTGCCAGCAGTGAAGCTATGGGGGTCTCCTCCCCCTACAATGAGCAGTTCTTC
j_call: TRBJ2-5; v_call: TRBV20-1; d_call: NA; clone_size: many; cdr3_aa: CSAGEYGETQYF; cdr3_nt: TGCAGTGCTGGGGAATATGGCGAGACCCAGTACTTC
j_call: TRBJ1-1; v_call: TRBV7-9; d_call: NA; clone_size: many; cdr3_aa: CASSFDPRSTEAFF; cdr3_nt: TGTGCCAGCAGCTTTGACCCACGAAGTACTGAAGCTTTCTTT
j_call: TRBJ2-5; v_call: TRBV30; d_call: NA; clone_size: many; cdr3_aa: CAWRPALTGGYETQYF; cdr3_nt: TGTGCCTGGAGACCGGCCCTCACCGGAGGGTACGAGACCCAGTACTTC
j_call: TRBJ1-1; v_call: TRBV7-9; d_call: TRBD1; clone_size: few; cdr3_aa: CASSLVVGTANTEAFF; cdr3_nt: TGTGCCAGCAGCTTAGTAGTAGGGACAGCGAACACTGAAGCTTTCTTT
j_call: TRBJ2-3; v_call: TRBV7-8; d_call: TRBD2; clone_size: many; cdr3_aa: CASSKNSGGFGSTDTQYF; cdr3_nt: TGTGCCAGCAGCAAGAACAGCGGGGGATTTGGGAGCACAGATACGCAGTATTTT
j_call: TRBJ2-1; v_call: TRBV5-1; d_call: TRBD1; clone_size: NA; cdr3_aa: CASSLYTGGATNEQFF; cdr3_nt: TGCGCCAGCAGCTTATATACAGGGGGCGCTACCAATGAGCAGTTCTTC
j_call: TRBJ2-7; v_call: TRBV7-2; d_call: TRBD1; clone_size: many; cdr3_aa: CASTLPPGQGYEQYF; cdr3_nt: TGTGCCAGCACCCTCCCCCCGGGACAGGGCTACGAGCAGTACTTC
j_call: TRBJ1-5; v_call: TRBV7-2; d_call: TRBD1; clone_size: NA; cdr3_aa: CASSPRTGEDNQPQHF; cdr3_nt: TGTGCCAGCAGCCCCCGGACAGGGGAGGACAATCAGCCCCAGCATTTT
j_call: TRBJ2-1; v_call: TRBV24-1; d_call: TRBD2; clone_size: few; cdr3_aa: CATCDPSGGANEQFF; cdr3_nt: TGTGCCACCTGTGATCCTAGCGGGGGGGCCAATGAGCAGTTCTTC
j_call: TRBJ1-3; v_call: TRBV12-3/TRBV12-4; d_call: NA; clone_size: NA; cdr3_aa: CASRQEAGNTIYF; cdr3_nt: TGTGCCAGCCGACAGGAGGCTGGAAACACCATATATTTT
j_call: TRBJ2-7; v_call: TRBV7-8; d_call: NA; clone_size: NA; cdr3_aa: CASSPLIYEQYF; cdr3_nt: TGTGCCAGCAGCCCCCTTATCTACGAGCAGTACTTC
j_call: TRBJ1-1; v_call: TRBV5-6; d_call: NA; clone_size: NA; cdr3_aa: CASSRPQLVGLEAFF; cdr3_nt: TGTGCCAGCAGCCGACCACAACTCGTAGGCCTTGAGGCTTTCTTT
j_call: TRBJ2-1; v_call: TRBV5-1; d_call: NA; clone_size: many; cdr3_aa: CASSWDLPTYNEQFF; cdr3_nt: TGCGCCAGCAGCTGGGACCTACCTACCTACAATGAGCAGTTCTTC
j_call: TRBJ2-6; v_call: TRBV6-2/TRBV6-3; d_call: NA; clone_size: many; cdr3_aa: CASRERRPGANVLTF; cdr3_nt: TGTGCCAGCAGGGAACGGAGGCCTGGGGCCAACGTCCTGACTTTC
j_call: TRBJ1-5; v_call: TRBV10-3; d_call: NA; clone_size: NA; cdr3_aa: CATLGHSNQPQHF; cdr3_nt: TGTGCCACCCTAGGGCACAGCAATCAGCCCCAGCATTTT
j_call: TRBJ1-2; v_call: TRBV24-1; d_call: TRBD1; clone_size: NA; cdr3_aa: CVTSDDRARGYTF; cdr3_nt: TGTGTCACCAGTGATGACAGGGCGAGGGGCTACACCTTC
j_call: TRBJ1-2; v_call: TRBV4-2; d_call: NA; clone_size: many; cdr3_aa: CASSQRDGSYGYTF; cdr3_nt: TGTGCCAGCAGCCAGCGGGACGGATCCTATGGCTACACCTTC
j_call: TRBJ2-5; v_call: TRBV7-2; d_call: TRBD1; clone_size: NA; cdr3_aa: CASSQRRTGAETQYF; cdr3_nt: TGTGCCAGCAGCCAAAGACGGACAGGGGCAGAGACCCAGTACTTC
j_call: TRBJ2-1; v_call: TRBV19; d_call: NA; clone_size: many; cdr3_aa: CASSPRHISSYNEQFF; cdr3_nt: TGTGCCAGTAGCCCCCGCCATATAAGCTCCTACAATGAGCAGTTCTTC
j_call: TRBJ1-6; v_call: TRBV29-1; d_call: NA; clone_size: NA; cdr3_aa: CSVVGQEGSPLHF; cdr3_nt: TGCAGCGTTGTAGGGCAGGAAGGTTCACCCCTCCACTTT
j_call: TRBJ2-7; v_call: TRBV5-1; d_call: TRBD1; clone_size: NA; cdr3_aa: CASSFTGTGPLEQYF; cdr3_nt: TGCGCCAGCAGCTTTACCGGGACAGGGCCCTTAGAGCAGTACTTC
j_call: TRBJ2-5; v_call: TRBV25-1; d_call: TRBD1; clone_size: many; cdr3_aa: CASSESRGPRKGGQYF; cdr3_nt: TGTGCCAGCAGTGAAAGCAGGGGGCCCCGAAAGGGAGGCCAGTACTTC
j_call: TRBJ2-1; v_call: TRBV5-6; d_call: TRBD2; clone_size: many; cdr3_aa: CASSLSRTSGGINEQFF; cdr3_nt: TGTGCCAGCAGCTTGTCAAGGACTAGCGGCGGGATAAATGAGCAGTTCTTC
j_call: TRBJ2-5; v_call: TRBV12-3/TRBV12-4; d_call: NA; clone_size: many; cdr3_aa: CASSWRDETQYF; cdr3_nt: TGTGCCAGCAGTTGGAGGGACGAGACCCAGTACTTC
j_call: TRBJ1-6; v_call: TRBV27; d_call: NA; clone_size: NA; cdr3_aa: CASSPRTLNSPLHF; cdr3_nt: TGTGCCAGCAGTCCCCGGACGCTCAATTCACCCCTCCACTTT
j_call: TRBJ2-1; v_call: TRBV30; d_call: TRBD2; clone_size: many; cdr3_aa: CAWSSGVNNEQFF; cdr3_nt: TGTGCCTGGAGCAGCGGGGTGAACAATGAGCAGTTCTTC
j_call: TRBJ2-1; v_call: TRBV7-3; d_call: NA; clone_size: many; cdr3_aa: CASSPGALVSSYNEQFF; cdr3_nt: TGTGCCAGCAGCCCCGGGGCACTAGTTAGCTCCTACAATGAGCAGTTCTTC
j_call: TRBJ2-7; v_call: TRBV7-2; d_call: NA; clone_size: medium-sized; cdr3_aa: CASRGAEYEQYF; cdr3_nt: TGTGCCAGCAGGGGGGCAGAGTACGAGCAGTACTTC
j_call: TRBJ2-2; v_call: TRBV12-3/TRBV12-4; d_call: NA; clone_size: few; cdr3_aa: CASSLANPGGAGELFF; cdr3_nt: TGTGCCAGCAGTTTAGCGAATCCCGGGGGCGCCGGGGAGCTGTTTTTT
j_call: TRBJ2-7; v_call: TRBV20-1; d_call: NA; clone_size: once; cdr3_aa: CSARQQGGAYEQYF; cdr3_nt: TGCAGTGCTAGGCAACAGGGTGGCGCCTACGAGCAGTACTTC
j_call: TRBJ1-2; v_call: TRBV6-6; d_call: NA; clone_size: NA; cdr3_aa: CACRDGTNYGYTF; cdr3_nt: TGTGCCTGCCGGGACGGAACTAACTATGGCTACACCTTC
j_call: TRBJ2-7; v_call: TRBV11-2; d_call: NA; clone_size: many; cdr3_aa: CASSLASYGGRTEQYF; cdr3_nt: TGTGCCAGCAGCTTGGCCTCGTACGGGGGTAGGACCGAGCAGTACTTC
j_call: TRBJ1-2; v_call: TRBV5-1; d_call: NA; clone_size: many; cdr3_aa: CASSPSSRYGYTF; cdr3_nt: TGCGCCAGCAGCCCCTCCTCGCGATATGGCTACACCTTC
j_call: TRBJ1-4; v_call: TRBV20-1; d_call: TRBD1; clone_size: NA; cdr3_aa: CSARGGTASNENLFF; cdr3_nt: TGCAGTGCTAGAGGAGGGACAGCTAGTAATGAAAATCTGTTTTTT
j_call: TRBJ2-4; v_call: TRBV5-1; d_call: NA; clone_size: once; cdr3_aa: CASSPVRIAKNIQYF; cdr3_nt: TGCGCCAGCAGCCCGGTCAGGATAGCCAAAAACATTCAGTACTTC
j_call: TRBJ1-2; v_call: TRBV12-3/TRBV12-4; d_call: TRBD1; clone_size: few; cdr3_aa: CASSLGLTGGEGYTF; cdr3_nt: TGTGCCAGCAGTTTAGGATTGACAGGGGGCGAGGGCTACACCTTC